The T cell receptor beta chain described here comes from a study of T cell clones after liver transplantation. About the research overall: Pre-transplant mixed lymphocyte reactions yielded third-party-reactive TCRbeta sequences as comparators for graft-donor-reactive sequences.

Clones were read by immunoSEQ multiplex PCR, and TCRdb kept only the in-frame ones, dropping some. The sample contains about 74,000 clones, 75% to 85% of which appear only once. CDR1 is SGHTS, CDR2 YDEGEE, per germline. The CDR3 consists of 15 residues. J gave up 0 bases and V 4 bases, and 4 bases lay outside the gene matches. V is TRBV5-8 and J is TRBJ2-1; TRBD2 aligns across 7 bases. This receptor was identified in a human donor who received a liver transplant. Sample: CD4+ T cells from blood, taken before liver transplant. The DNA for the CDR3 is TGTGCCAGCAGCCCCGGGACTACCTCCTACAATGAGCAGTTCTTC. Amino acid sequence: CASSPGTTSYNEQFF.